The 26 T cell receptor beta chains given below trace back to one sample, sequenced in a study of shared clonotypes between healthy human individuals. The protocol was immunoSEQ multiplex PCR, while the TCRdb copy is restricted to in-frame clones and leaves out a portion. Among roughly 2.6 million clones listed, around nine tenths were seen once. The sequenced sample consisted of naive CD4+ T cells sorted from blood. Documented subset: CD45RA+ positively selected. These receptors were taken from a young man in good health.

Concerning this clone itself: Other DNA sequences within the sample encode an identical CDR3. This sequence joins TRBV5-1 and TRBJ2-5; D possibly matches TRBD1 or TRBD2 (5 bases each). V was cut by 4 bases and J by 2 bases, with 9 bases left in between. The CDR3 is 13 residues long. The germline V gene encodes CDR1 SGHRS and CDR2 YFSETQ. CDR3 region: CASSEGPQETQYF. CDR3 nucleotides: TGCGCCAGCAGCGAGGGACCACAAGAGACCCAGTACTTC.

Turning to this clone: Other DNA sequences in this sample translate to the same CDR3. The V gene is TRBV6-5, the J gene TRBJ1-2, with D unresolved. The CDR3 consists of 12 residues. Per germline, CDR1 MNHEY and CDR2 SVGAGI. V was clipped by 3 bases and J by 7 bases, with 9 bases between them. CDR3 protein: CASSYGGIGYTF. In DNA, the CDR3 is TGTGCCAGCAGTTATGGAGGTATTGGCTACACCTTC.

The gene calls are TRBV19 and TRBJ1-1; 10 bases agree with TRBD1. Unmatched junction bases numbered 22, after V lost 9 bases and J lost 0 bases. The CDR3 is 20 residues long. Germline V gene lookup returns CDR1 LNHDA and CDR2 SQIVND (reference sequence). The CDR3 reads CASILNPWTGGGTMNTEAFF. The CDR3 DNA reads TGTGCCAGCATTTTAAACCCCTGGACAGGGGGTGGCACAATGAACACTGAAGCTTTCTTT.

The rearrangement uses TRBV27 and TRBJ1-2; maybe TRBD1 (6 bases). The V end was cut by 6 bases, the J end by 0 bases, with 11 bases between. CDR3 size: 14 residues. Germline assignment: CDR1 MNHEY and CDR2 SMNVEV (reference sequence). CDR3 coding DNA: TGTGCCAGCAGGCCGGACAGCTCTAACTATGGCTACACCTTC. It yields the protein CASRPDSSNYGYTF.

The CDR3 here is CASSLAGTGSDGYTF. For the CDR3, the DNA is TGTGCCAGCAGCTTGGCCGGGACAGGGTCGGATGGCTACACCTTC. The chain combines TRBV5-4 with TRBJ1-2; 9 bases match TRBD1. V was pared by 0 bases and J by 6 bases, with 6 bases of the junction left unmatched. Germline V CDR1 and CDR2: SGHNT, YYREEE (reference sequence). This CDR3 comprises 15 residues.

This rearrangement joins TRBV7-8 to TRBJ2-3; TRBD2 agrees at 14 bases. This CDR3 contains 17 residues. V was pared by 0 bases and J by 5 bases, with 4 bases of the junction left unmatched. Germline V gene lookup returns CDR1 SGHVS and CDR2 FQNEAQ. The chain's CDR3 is CASSLATTSGGVDTQYF. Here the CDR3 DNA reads TGTGCCAGCAGCTTAGCGACGACTAGCGGGGGGGTAGATACGCAGTATTTT.

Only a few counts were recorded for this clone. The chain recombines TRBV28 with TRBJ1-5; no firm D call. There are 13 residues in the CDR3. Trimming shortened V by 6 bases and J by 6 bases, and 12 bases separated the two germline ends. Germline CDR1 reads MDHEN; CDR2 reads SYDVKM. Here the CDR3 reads CASSYFGSQPQHF. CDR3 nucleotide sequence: TGTGCCAGCAGCTATTTCGGTTCTCAGCCCCAGCATTTT.

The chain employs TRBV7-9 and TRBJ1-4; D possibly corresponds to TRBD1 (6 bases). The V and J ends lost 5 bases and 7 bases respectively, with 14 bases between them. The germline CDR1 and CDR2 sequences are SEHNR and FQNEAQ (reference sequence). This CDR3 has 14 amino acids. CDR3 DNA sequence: TGTGCCAGCAGCCTATTGGAGGGGGGTGAAAAACTGTTTTTT. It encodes CASSLLEGGEKLFF.

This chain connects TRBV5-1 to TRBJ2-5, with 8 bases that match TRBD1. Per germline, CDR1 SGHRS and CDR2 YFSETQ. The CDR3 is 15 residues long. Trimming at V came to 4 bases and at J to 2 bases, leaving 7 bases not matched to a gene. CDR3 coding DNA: TGCGCCAGCAGCGGGTCGGACAGGGCGCAAGAGACCCAGTACTTC. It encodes CASSGSDRAQETQYF.

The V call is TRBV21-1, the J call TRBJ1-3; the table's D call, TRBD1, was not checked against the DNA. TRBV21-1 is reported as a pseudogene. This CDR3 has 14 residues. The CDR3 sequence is CASSLRDIRNTIYF. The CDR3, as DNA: TGTGCCAGCAGCCTAAGGGACATTCGAAACACCATATATTTT.

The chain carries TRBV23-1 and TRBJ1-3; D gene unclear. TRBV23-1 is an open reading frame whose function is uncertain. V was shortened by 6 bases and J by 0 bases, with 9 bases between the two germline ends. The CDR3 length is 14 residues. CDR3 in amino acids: CASRRGSSGNTIYF. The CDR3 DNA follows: TGCGCCAGCAGACGAGGGAGCTCTGGAAACACCATATATTTT.

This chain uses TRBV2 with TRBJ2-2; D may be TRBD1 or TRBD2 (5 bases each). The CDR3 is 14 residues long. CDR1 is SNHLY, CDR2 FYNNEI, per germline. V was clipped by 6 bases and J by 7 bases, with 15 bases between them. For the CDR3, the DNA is TGTGCCAGCAGCCGGGACCGGGTGGGCGGGGAGCTGTTTTTT. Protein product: CASSRDRVGGELFF.

This chain's CDR3 is CAHSGGRNYGYTF. The CDR3 bases are TGTGCCCATTCCGGGGGGCGCAACTATGGCTACACCTTC. This chain links TRBV30 with TRBJ1-2, with D possibly TRBD1 on 6 matching bases. V was trimmed by 8 bases and J by 2 bases, leaving 15 bases between them. The CDR3 is 13 residues long. Germline V gives CDR1 GTSNPN, CDR2 SVGIG (reference sequence).

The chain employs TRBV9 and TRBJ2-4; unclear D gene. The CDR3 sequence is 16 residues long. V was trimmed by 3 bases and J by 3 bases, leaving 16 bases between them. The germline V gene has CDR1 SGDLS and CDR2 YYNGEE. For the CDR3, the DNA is TGTGCCAGCAGCGGCGACCCGGAGCAAGACAAAAACATTCAGTACTTC. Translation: CASSGDPEQDKNIQYF.

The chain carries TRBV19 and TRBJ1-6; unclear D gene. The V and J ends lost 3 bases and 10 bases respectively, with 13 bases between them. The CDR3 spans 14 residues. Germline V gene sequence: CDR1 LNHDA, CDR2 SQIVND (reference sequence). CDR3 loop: CASSMGPIGSPLHF. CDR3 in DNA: TGTGCCAGTAGTATGGGCCCTATAGGGTCACCCCTCCACTTT.

The CDR3 is CASSLARGQGGEKLFF. The CDR3 DNA reads TGCGCCAGCAGCTTGGCCCGGGGACAGGGCGGAGAAAAACTGTTTTTT. The rearrangement joins TRBV5-1 to TRBJ1-4, with TRBD1 matching 9 bases. Germline CDR1 and CDR2: SGHRS and YFSETQ. V lost 0 bases and J lost 8; bases outside the gene matches: 8. The CDR3 totals 16 residues.

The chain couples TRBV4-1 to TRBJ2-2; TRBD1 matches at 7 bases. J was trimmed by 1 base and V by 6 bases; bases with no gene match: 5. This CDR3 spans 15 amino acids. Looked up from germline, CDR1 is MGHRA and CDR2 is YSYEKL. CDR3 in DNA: TGCGCCAGCAGGTTCCGGGACAGGAACACCGGGGAGCTGTTTTTT. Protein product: CASRFRDRNTGELFF.

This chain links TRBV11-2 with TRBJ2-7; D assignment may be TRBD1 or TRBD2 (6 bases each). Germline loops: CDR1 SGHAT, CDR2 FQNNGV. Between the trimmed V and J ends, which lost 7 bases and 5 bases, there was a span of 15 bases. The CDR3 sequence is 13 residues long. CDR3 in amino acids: CASNHGGGNEQYF. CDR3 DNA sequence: TGTGCCAGCAACCATGGAGGGGGGAACGAGCAGTACTTC.

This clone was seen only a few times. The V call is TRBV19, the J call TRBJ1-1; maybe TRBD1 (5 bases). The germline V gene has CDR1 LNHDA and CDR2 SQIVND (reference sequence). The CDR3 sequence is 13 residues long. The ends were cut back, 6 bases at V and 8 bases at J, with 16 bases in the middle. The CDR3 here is CASRPSGGVEAFF. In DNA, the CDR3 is TGTGCCAGTAGGCCCAGCGGGGGTGTGGAAGCTTTCTTT.

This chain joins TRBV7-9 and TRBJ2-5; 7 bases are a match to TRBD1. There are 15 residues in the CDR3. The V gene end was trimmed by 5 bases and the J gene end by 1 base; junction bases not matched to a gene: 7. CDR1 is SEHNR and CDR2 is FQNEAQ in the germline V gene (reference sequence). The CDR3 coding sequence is TGTGCCAGCAGCCTCTGGACAGGATCCCAAGAGACCCAGTACTTC. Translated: CASSLWTGSQETQYF.

CDR3 region: CASSPHVQGTGEAFF. The CDR3, as DNA: TGTGCCAGCAGTCCCCACGTACAAGGGACAGGTGAAGCTTTCTTT. This sequence joins TRBV27 and TRBJ1-1; 8 bases are shared with TRBD1. The junction had 12 bases not matched to a gene; V was cut back by 5 bases and J by 7 bases. The length of the CDR3 is 15 residues. CDR1 MNHEY and CDR2 SMNVEV come from the germline V gene (reference sequence).

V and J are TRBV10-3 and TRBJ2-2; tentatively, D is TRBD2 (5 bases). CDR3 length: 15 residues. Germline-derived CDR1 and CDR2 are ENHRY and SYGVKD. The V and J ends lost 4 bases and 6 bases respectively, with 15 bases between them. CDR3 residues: CAISAGRMEAGELFF. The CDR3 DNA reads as TGTGCCATCAGTGCGGGCAGGATGGAGGCCGGGGAGCTGTTTTTT.

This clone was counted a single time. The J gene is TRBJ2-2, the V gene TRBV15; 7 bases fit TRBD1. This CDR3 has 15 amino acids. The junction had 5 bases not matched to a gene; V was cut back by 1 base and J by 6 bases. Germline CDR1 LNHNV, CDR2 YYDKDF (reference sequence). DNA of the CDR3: TGTGCCACCAGCAGAGCTCACAGGGGCGCCGGGGAGCTGTTTTTT. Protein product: CATSRAHRGAGELFF. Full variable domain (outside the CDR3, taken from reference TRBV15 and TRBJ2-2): DAMVIQNPRYQVTQFGKPVTLSCSQTLNHNVMYWYQQKSSQAPKLLFHYYDKDFNNEADTPDNFQSRRPNTSFCFLDIRSPGLGDTAMYLCATSRAHRGAGELFFGEGSRLTVL.

The CDR3 sequence: CASSLQGYSGEETQYF. Here the CDR3 DNA reads TGCGCCAGCAGCTTGCAAGGGTATAGCGGGGAAGAGACCCAGTACTTC. The J gene is TRBJ2-5, the V gene TRBV5-1; the match to TRBD2 covers 8 bases. This CDR3 contains 16 residues. The V segment lost 1 base and the J segment 3 bases; nucleotides outside the gene matches: 8. Looked up from germline, CDR1 is SGHRS and CDR2 is YFSETQ.

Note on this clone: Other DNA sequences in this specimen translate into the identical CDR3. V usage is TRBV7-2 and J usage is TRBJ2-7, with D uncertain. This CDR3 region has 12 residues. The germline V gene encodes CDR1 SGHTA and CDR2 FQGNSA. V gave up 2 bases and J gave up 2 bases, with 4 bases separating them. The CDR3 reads CASSLTTYEQYF. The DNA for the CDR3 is TGTGCCAGCAGCTTAACGACCTACGAGCAGTACTTC.

For the CDR3, the DNA is TGTGCCAGCAGATTTACGACAGTCTCCTACGAGCAGTACTTC. Protein: CASRFTTVSYEQYF. V gene TRBV6-6 combines with J gene TRBJ2-7; perhaps TRBD1 as D (5 bases). V lost 6 bases, J lost 0 bases, and 12 bases lay in between. CDR1 and CDR2 from the germline V gene are MNHNY and SVGAGI (reference sequence). The CDR3 runs 14 residues.